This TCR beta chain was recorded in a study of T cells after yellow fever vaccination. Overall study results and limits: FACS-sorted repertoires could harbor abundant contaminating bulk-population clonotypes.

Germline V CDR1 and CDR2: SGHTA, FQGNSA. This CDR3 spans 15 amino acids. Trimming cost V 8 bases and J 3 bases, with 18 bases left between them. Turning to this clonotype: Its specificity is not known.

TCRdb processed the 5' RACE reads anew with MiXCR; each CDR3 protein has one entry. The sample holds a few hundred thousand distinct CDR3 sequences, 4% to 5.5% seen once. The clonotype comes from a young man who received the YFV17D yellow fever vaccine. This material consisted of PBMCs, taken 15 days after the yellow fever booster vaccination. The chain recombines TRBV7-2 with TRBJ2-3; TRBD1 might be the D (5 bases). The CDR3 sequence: CASALKQGWTDTQYF. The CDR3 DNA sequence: TGTGCCAGCGCACTTAAGCAGGGATGGACAGATACGCAGTATTTT.